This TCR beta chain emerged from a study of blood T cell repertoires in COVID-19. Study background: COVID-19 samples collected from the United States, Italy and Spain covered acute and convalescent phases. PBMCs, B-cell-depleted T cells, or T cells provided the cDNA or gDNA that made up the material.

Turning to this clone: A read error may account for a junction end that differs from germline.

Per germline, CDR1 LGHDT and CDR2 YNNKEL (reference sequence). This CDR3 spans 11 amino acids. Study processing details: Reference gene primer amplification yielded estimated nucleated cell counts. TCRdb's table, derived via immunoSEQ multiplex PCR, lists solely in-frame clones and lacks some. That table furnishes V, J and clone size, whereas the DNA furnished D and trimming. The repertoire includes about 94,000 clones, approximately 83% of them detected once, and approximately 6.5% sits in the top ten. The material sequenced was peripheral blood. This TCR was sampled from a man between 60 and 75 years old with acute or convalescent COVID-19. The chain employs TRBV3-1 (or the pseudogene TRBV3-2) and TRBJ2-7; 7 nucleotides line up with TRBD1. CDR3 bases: TGTGCCAGCAGCCAAGAAGACAGGGCTGAGTTC. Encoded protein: CASSQEDRAEF.